A selection of T cell receptor beta chains follows, all from one sample in a study of cytomegalovirus exposure and HLA in healthy donors. Profiled with immunoSEQ multiplex PCR; TCRdb holds only in-frame clones, not every one. The sample contains around 150,000 clones, more than 75% of which appear only once. The sample comprised PBMCs. Every receptor here comes from a man aged 40-49 years in good health and CMV-seronegative. The CDR3 runs from the conserved cysteine through the conserved F or W. The order of the fields is V gene, J gene, D gene, CDR3 protein. D genes are given only for firm matches.

v_call: TRBV9; j_call: TRBJ2-6; d_call: NA; cdr3_aa: CASSVGGDRSSGANVLTF
v_call: TRBV6-1; j_call: TRBJ1-2; d_call: NA; cdr3_aa: CASSESLRVILPYGYTF
v_call: TRBV20-1; j_call: TRBJ1-1; d_call: TRBD1; cdr3_aa: CSADRVTEAFF
v_call: TRBV15; j_call: TRBJ2-7; d_call: TRBD2; cdr3_aa: CATSRELAVYEQYF
v_call: TRBV9; j_call: TRBJ1-1; d_call: NA; cdr3_aa: CASSVGQAYTEAFF
v_call: TRBV6-1; j_call: TRBJ2-4; d_call: NA; cdr3_aa: CASTNRKNIQYF
v_call: TRBV19; j_call: TRBJ1-5; d_call: TRBD1; cdr3_aa: CASSIDRGTSQPQHF
v_call: TRBV7-3; j_call: TRBJ2-5; d_call: TRBD1; cdr3_aa: CASSLEDRVEETQYF
v_call: TRBV6-5; j_call: TRBJ2-3; d_call: TRBD2; cdr3_aa: CASSWLAGVADTQYF
v_call: TRBV6-1; j_call: TRBJ2-7; d_call: TRBD1; cdr3_aa: CASSDPTGWSYEQYF
v_call: TRBV18; j_call: TRBJ2-5; d_call: NA; cdr3_aa: CASSLTRDQETQYF
v_call: TRBV19; j_call: TRBJ1-5; d_call: NA; cdr3_aa: CASSIDFRSNQPQHF
v_call: TRBV5-4; j_call: TRBJ2-3; d_call: TRBD2; cdr3_aa: CASSPAGTNTDTQYF
v_call: TRBV11-2; j_call: TRBJ1-2; d_call: NA; cdr3_aa: CASSLGQSNGYTF
v_call: TRBV4-2; j_call: TRBJ2-2; d_call: TRBD2; cdr3_aa: CASSLSGGAAGELFF
v_call: TRBV11-2; j_call: TRBJ2-3; d_call: TRBD2; cdr3_aa: CASSPGGAVADTQYF
v_call: TRBV5-1; j_call: TRBJ2-7; d_call: NA; cdr3_aa: CASSLDAGASSYEQYF
v_call: TRBV5-5; j_call: TRBJ2-7; d_call: NA; cdr3_aa: CASSGTQYEQYF
v_call: TRBV19; j_call: TRBJ2-7; d_call: TRBD1; cdr3_aa: CAFFATQGQPYEQYF
v_call: TRBV5-1; j_call: TRBJ2-3; d_call: NA; cdr3_aa: CASSPQTTGITTDTQYF
v_call: TRBV4-3; j_call: TRBJ2-7; d_call: NA; cdr3_aa: CASSQGLQGDEQYF
v_call: TRBV10-1; j_call: TRBJ2-2; d_call: NA; cdr3_aa: CASSPTGELFF
v_call: TRBV11-2; j_call: TRBJ2-3; d_call: TRBD2; cdr3_aa: CASRLAGGSSTDTQYF
v_call: TRBV7-2; j_call: TRBJ2-5; d_call: NA; cdr3_aa: CASSLVRGQETQYF
v_call: TRBV30; j_call: TRBJ1-4; d_call: TRBD1; cdr3_aa: CAWSFGQGDFRSDEKLFF
v_call: TRBV5-5; j_call: TRBJ2-2; d_call: NA; cdr3_aa: CASSSQGYRNGELFF
v_call: TRBV6-6; j_call: TRBJ2-7; d_call: TRBD2; cdr3_aa: CASSSPGLAAKQYF
v_call: TRBV11-2; j_call: TRBJ2-5; d_call: NA; cdr3_aa: CASSLARDNGLGETQYF
v_call: TRBV11-2; j_call: TRBJ1-3; d_call: TRBD1; cdr3_aa: CASQDRRSGNTIYF
v_call: TRBV5-1; j_call: TRBJ2-3; d_call: NA; cdr3_aa: CASSSLQSRSTDTQYF
v_call: TRBV7-9; j_call: TRBJ2-1; d_call: NA; cdr3_aa: CSSSSTGHSSYNEQFF
v_call: TRBV7-9; j_call: TRBJ2-3; d_call: NA; cdr3_aa: CASSSVAGVDTQYF
v_call: TRBV15; j_call: TRBJ2-5; d_call: TRBD2; cdr3_aa: CATSRVLAGGPKETQYF
v_call: TRBV6-8; j_call: TRBJ2-3; d_call: NA; cdr3_aa: CASSYSDSGAFTDTQYF
v_call: TRBV28; j_call: TRBJ2-7; d_call: TRBD1; cdr3_aa: CASSSGQGAGSEQYF
v_call: TRBV21-1; j_call: TRBJ2-2; d_call: NA; cdr3_aa: CASSKERTVCGANTGELFF
v_call: TRBV6-5; j_call: TRBJ2-1; d_call: NA; cdr3_aa: CASRAGNEQFF
v_call: TRBV5-5; j_call: TRBJ2-5; d_call: TRBD1; cdr3_aa: CASSPYRGRRETQYF
v_call: TRBV5-4; j_call: TRBJ2-3; d_call: TRBD1; cdr3_aa: CASSSGQIYTDTQYF
v_call: TRBV18; j_call: TRBJ2-1; d_call: TRBD1; cdr3_aa: CASSPRQGAPYNEQFF
v_call: TRBV30; j_call: TRBJ1-1; d_call: TRBD1; cdr3_aa: CAWSVRWRQGDTEAFF
v_call: TRBV7-2; j_call: TRBJ2-7; d_call: TRBD2; cdr3_aa: CASSWTSGGHFSYEQYF
v_call: TRBV7-9; j_call: TRBJ2-5; d_call: NA; cdr3_aa: CASSLEGFGLETQYF
v_call: TRBV7-3; j_call: TRBJ2-1; d_call: TRBD1; cdr3_aa: CASSLVARGHNEQFF
v_call: TRBV6-5; j_call: TRBJ2-1; d_call: TRBD1; cdr3_aa: CASRPGQGAWNEQFF
v_call: TRBV5-1; j_call: TRBJ2-5; d_call: TRBD1; cdr3_aa: CASSPGVGGLETQYF
v_call: TRBV28; j_call: TRBJ2-1; d_call: TRBD2; cdr3_aa: CASSRTGLGPRYGEQFF
v_call: TRBV5-4; j_call: TRBJ2-5; d_call: NA; cdr3_aa: CASSPDPAGHETQYF